Presented here are 32 T cell receptor beta chains from one specimen sequenced in a study of blood T cells in healthy people across ages. It was with a sample-barcoded 5' primer and a J-beta primer mix that a second PCR of about 7 to 12 cycles was run. Each CDR3 protein gets one entry after TCRdb re-called the 5' RACE reads with MiXCR. Of about 1.7 million distinct CDR3 sequences in the sample, approximately 28% are singletons; the top ten hold 6.5% to 8.5%. Sequencing was performed on blood. All receptors derive from a woman aged 25 to 39 in good health.

V and J are TRBV10-1 and TRBJ2-3; TRBD1 or TRBD2 may be the D gene (5 bases each). Germline values: CDR1 WNHNN, CDR2 SYGVQD (reference sequence). This CDR3 is built from 14 residues. The V gene lost 0 bases and the J gene lost 8 bases, with 12 bases spanning the gap. CDR3 sequence: CASSESRGKGTQYF. The CDR3 region has the DNA TGCGCCAGCAGTGAGTCACGGGGCAAGGGTACGCAGTATTTT.

For this clonotype: A much larger clone is a single base away; this may be a read error. V is TRBV20-1 and J is TRBJ2-4; 8 bases match TRBD1. TRBJ2-5 explains the end of the DNA better; the J call may be wrong. The V gene's germline CDR1 is DFQATT and CDR2 SNEGSKA (reference sequence). The CDR3 consists of 15 residues. As DNA, the CDR3 is TGCAGTGCTAGAGGTCTCACCGGACAGGGAGAGACCCAGTACTTC. This translates into CSARGLTGQGETQYF.

Only a few counts were recorded for this clonotype. CDR3 in amino acids: CASSHYADSSYNSPLHF. DNA of the CDR3: TGTGCCAGCAGCCATTATGCGGATAGCTCCTATAATTCACCCCTCCACTTT. This rearrangement joins TRBV3-1 to TRBJ1-6; D is unresolved. Trimming took off 3 bases at V and 0 bases at J, with 12 bases between the two ends. There are 17 residues in the CDR3. Germline assignment: CDR1 LGHDT and CDR2 YNNKEL (reference sequence).

This clonotype was found many times. The V call is TRBV5-1, the J call TRBJ2-1; D remains ambiguous. Germline values: CDR1 SGHRS, CDR2 YFSETQ. The CDR3 loop spans 13 amino acids. The germline V and J ends were trimmed by 5 bases and 7 bases, with 13 bases remaining between them. CDR3 nucleotide sequence: TGCGCCAGCAGACGTCCTTCCGAGAATGAGCAGTTCTTC. This sequence encodes CASRRPSENEQFF.

This clonotype was detected many times. V usage is TRBV7-9 and J usage is TRBJ2-3; tentatively, D is TRBD1 (5 bases). The V gene's germline CDR1 is SEHNR and CDR2 FQNEAQ (reference sequence). CDR3 length: 13 residues. Trimming left V 4 bases short and J 4 bases short, with 9 bases between. CDR3 region: CASSSGQPDTQYF. The CDR3 nucleotides read TGTGCCAGCAGCTCAGGGCAGCCAGATACGCAGTATTTT.

This clonotype was recorded a few times. V and J are TRBV29-1 and TRBJ2-4; no firm D call. CDR1 is SQVTM, CDR2 ANQGSEA, per germline. The CDR3 is 14 amino acids. The V end lost 1 base, the J end lost 13 bases, and 20 bases lay between the germline ends. The CDR3 here is CSVEGEVRGGTQYF. CDR3 coding DNA: TGCAGCGTTGAAGGAGAGGTCAGAGGCGGAACCCAGTACTTC.

This rearrangement joins TRBV6-4 to TRBJ2-7; either TRBD1 or TRBD2 may supply D (5 bases each). V shed 6 bases and J shed 6 bases, with 18 bases lying between them. Germline V gene sequence: CDR1 MRHNA, CDR2 SNTAGT. CDR3 size: 14 residues. In DNA form, the CDR3 reads TGTGCCAGCAGCCCGACATACGAAGGGACCGAGCAGTACTTC. This translates into CASSPTYEGTEQYF.

The chain couples TRBV24-1 to TRBJ2-1; perhaps TRBD1 as D (5 bases). V was trimmed by 2 bases and J by 1 base, leaving 14 bases between them. Germline values: CDR1 KGHDR, CDR2 SFDVKD. The CDR3 loop spans 17 amino acids. CDR3 nucleotide sequence: TGTGCCACCAGTGATTCCCCCCAGGGTGTTTCCTACAATGAGCAGTTCTTC. Translation gives CATSDSPQGVSYNEQFF.

Ten or more counts support this clonotype. This chain links TRBV29-1 with TRBJ1-1, with D possibly TRBD1 on 5 matching bases. This CDR3 comprises 11 residues. Germline CDR1 reads SQVTM; CDR2 reads ANQGSEA. Trimming pared 7 bases from V and 1 base from J, leaving 7 bases between. The CDR3 nucleotides are TGCAGCGCCGACAGGAACACTGAAGCTTTCTTT. It translates to CSADRNTEAFF.

Points on this clonotype: At one boundary the junction diverges from the germline segment, which might be a read error. The CDR3 DNA is TGCGTCAGCAGCTCAAGACTAGATCCGGCAGATACGCAGTATTTT. Its protein is CVSSSRLDPADTQYF. The rearrangement uses TRBV5-1 and TRBJ2-3; D perhaps matches TRBD2 (6 bases). This CDR3 spans 15 amino acids. The germline gives CDR1 SGHRS, CDR2 YFSETQ. Supplemented by reference TRBV5-1 and TRBJ2-3, the full variable domain reads KAGVTQTPRYLIKTRGQQVTLSCSPISGHRSVSWYQQTPGQGLQFLFEYFSETQRNKGNFPGRFSGRQFSNSRSEMNVSTLELGDSALYLCVSSSRLDPADTQYFGPGTRLTVL.

This clonotype was counted a few times. The chain couples TRBV5-1 to TRBJ2-3; D is uncertain. This CDR3 spans 14 amino acids. Trimming cost V 5 bases and J 3 bases, with 13 bases left between them. The germline CDR1 and CDR2 sequences are SGHRS and YFSETQ. CDR3 nucleotide sequence: TGCGCCAGCAGTCCCGGTGCGCTAACAGATACGCAGTATTTT. Its protein product is CASSPGALTDTQYF.

On this clonotype: The final CDR3 position lacks the conserved phenylalanine or tryptophan, pointing to a likely read error. The gene calls are TRBV20-1 and TRBJ2-7, with D possibly matching TRBD2 (7 bases). V lost 3 bases and J 1 base, leaving 22 bases between the germline ends. From germline, CDR1 is DFQATT and CDR2 SNEGSKA (reference sequence). This CDR3 region has 17 residues. CDR3 nucleotide sequence: TGCAGTGCTAGCCGGCGGGGGCTGCAATCCCCGTCCTACGAGCAGTACTTA. Translating gives CSASRRGLQSPSYEQYL.

The table lists this clonotype with many counts. The V and J genes are TRBV12-3 or TRBV12-4 and TRBJ2-5; D not resolved. The CDR3 consists of 13 residues. V was cut by 5 bases and J by 5 bases, with 12 bases left in between. In DNA form, the CDR3 reads TGTGCCAGCAGTGATGGAAGATGGGAGACCCAGTACTTC. This sequence encodes CASSDGRWETQYF.

The gene calls are TRBV29-1 and TRBJ2-5, with D uncertain. TRBJ2-7 matches the DNA end more closely, so the J call is doubtful. Germline values: CDR1 SQVTM, CDR2 ANQGSEA. The CDR3 consists of 11 residues. In nucleotides, the CDR3 is TGCAGCGCCCAAGGGATGGGCGAGCAGTACTTC. It yields the protein CSAQGMGEQYF.

The rearrangement links TRBV14 to TRBJ2-1; 14 bases match TRBD2. The length of the CDR3 is 18 residues. Losses at the gene ends were 3 bases for V and 7 bases for J; bases not matched to a gene: 11. CDR1 and CDR2 (germline): SGHDN, FVKESK. The CDR3 nucleotides are TGTGCCAGCAGCCAGATATGGACTAGCGGGAGGTCATGGAATGAGCAGTTCTTC. As protein: CASSQIWTSGRSWNEQFF.

This clonotype came up many times. V gene TRBV4-1 combines with J gene TRBJ2-3; D not certain. Germline V CDR1 and CDR2: MGHRA, YSYEKL. This CDR3 has 15 residues. Trimming removed 3 bases at V and 1 base at J, with 11 bases between. CDR3 in DNA: TGCGCCAGCAGCCACCCGTCGGATCGCACAGATACGCAGTATTTT. Translated: CASSHPSDRTDTQYF.

The rearrangement uses TRBV12-3 or TRBV12-4 and TRBJ1-1; 8 positions match TRBD1. This CDR3 region has 15 residues. The V and J ends lost 5 bases and 5 bases, in that order; junction bases with no gene match: 10. This chain's CDR3 is CASSTQTGVMTEAFF. DNA for the CDR3: TGTGCCAGCAGTACCCAGACAGGGGTGATGACTGAAGCTTTCTTT.

In its sample, this clonotype was seen a few times. The gene calls are TRBV20-1 and TRBJ1-2; 7 bases agree with TRBD1. Per the germline V gene, CDR1 is DFQATT and CDR2 is SNEGSKA (reference sequence). V was pared by 5 bases and J by 7 bases, with 13 bases of the junction left unmatched. This CDR3 comprises 14 residues. CDR3 DNA: TGCAGTGCTGCTTACAGGGGACCAAAAGGTGGCTACACCTTC. Residues: CSAAYRGPKGGYTF.

Ten or more counts support this clonotype. J is TRBJ2-7 and V is TRBV9, with unresolved D. Trimming stripped 6 bases from V and 0 bases from J, with 16 bases between. CDR3 length: 15 amino acids. Germline assignment: CDR1 SGDLS and CDR2 YYNGEE. For the CDR3, the DNA is TGTGCCAGCAACCTAGACGGTTTGAGCTCCTACGAGCAGTACTTC. As protein: CASNLDGLSSYEQYF. Combining the CDR3 with reference TRBV9 and TRBJ2-7 gives the whole variable domain DSGVTQTPKHLITATGQRVTLRCSPRSGDLSVYWYQQSLDQGLQFLIQYYNGEERAKGNILERFSAQQFPDLHSELNLSSLELGDSALYFCASNLDGLSSYEQYFGPGTRLTVT.

This clonotype was recorded at least ten times. At one of its ends the junction is not consistent with the germline gene, which may arise from a read error. CDR3 amino acids: CASSERSGDSHEQYF. The CDR3, as DNA: TGTGCCAGCAGTGAAAGATCGGGAGACTCCCACGAGCAGTACTTC. The V and J genes are TRBV6-1 and TRBJ2-7, with a possible D match to TRBD2 (6 bases). The germline CDR1 and CDR2 sequences are MNHNS and SASEGT. This CDR3 comprises 15 residues.

The chain has TRBV20-1 and TRBJ1-1, with D maybe TRBD1 (5 bases). CDR1 DFQATT and CDR2 SNEGSKA come from the germline V gene (reference sequence). V lost 6 bases and J 0 bases, leaving 20 bases between the germline ends. The CDR3 extends over 16 amino acids. CDR3 protein: CSATRPGRQLNTEAFF. The CDR3 DNA reads TGCAGTGCCACCCGACCGGGACGTCAATTGAACACTGAAGCTTTCTTT.

The count of this clonotype is one. The rearrangement links TRBV29-1 to TRBJ1-5; D remains unclear. V was shortened by 6 bases and J by 0 bases, with 6 bases between the two germline ends. This CDR3 is built from 12 residues. Germline values: CDR1 SQVTM, CDR2 ANQGSEA. In DNA, the CDR3 is TGCAGCGTGGCAAATAGCAATCAGCCCCAGCATTTT. Amino acid sequence: CSVANSNQPQHF.

This clonotype was detected ten times or more. The V and J genes are TRBV30 and TRBJ2-4, with D perhaps being TRBD1 or TRBD2 (5 bases each). V was shortened by 2 bases and J by 2 bases, with 16 bases between the two germline ends. The CDR3 runs to 16 residues. CDR1 is GTSNPN and CDR2 is SVGIG in the germline V gene (reference sequence). The CDR3 sequence: CAWSPKPGRPKNIQYF. CDR3 nucleotide sequence: TGTGCCTGGAGTCCAAAGCCGGGACGCCCCAAAAACATTCAGTACTTC.

V usage is TRBV27 and J usage is TRBJ2-5; 9 bases match TRBD2. Near its end, the DNA agrees better with TRBJ2-7, so the J call may be wrong. The germline V gene has CDR1 MNHEY and CDR2 SMNVEV (reference sequence). CDR3 size: 16 residues. The CDR3: CASSLKRAGGFYEQYF. CDR3 DNA: TGTGCCAGCAGTTTAAAGAGAGCGGGGGGCTTCTACGAGCAGTACTTC.

In this sample, this clonotype turned up once. The J gene is TRBJ2-5, the V gene TRBV3-1; 11 bases are a match to TRBD2. V shed 2 bases and J 5 bases; nucleotides not matched to a gene: 7. Germline CDR1 reads LGHDT; CDR2 reads YNNKEL (reference sequence). The CDR3 has 16 amino acids. Here the CDR3 DNA reads TGTGCCAGCAGCCAAAGGAATAGCGGGGGGGCGGAGACCCAGTACTTC. Its protein is CASSQRNSGGAETQYF.

Concerning this clonotype: The junction departs from the called germline gene at one end, perhaps through a read error. J is TRBJ2-7 and V is TRBV7-2, with D perhaps TRBD2 (7 bases). CDR1 SGHTA and CDR2 FQGNSA come from the germline V gene. There are 16 residues in the CDR3. The CDR3 DNA reads as TGTGCCAGCAGCTTAGCGGGGGCGGGAGTTCTAAACGAGCGGTACTTC. Protein sequence: CASSLAGAGVLNERYF.

This clonotype was seen ten or more times. J is TRBJ2-3 and V is TRBV6-5, with 9 bases matching TRBD2. V lost 0 bases, J lost 11 bases, and 12 bases stayed unmatched. Germline-derived CDR1 and CDR2 are MNHEY and SVGAGI. The CDR3 has 16 residues. CDR3 residues: CASSYSVLGGRAKQYF. The DNA for the CDR3 is TGTGCCAGCAGTTACTCGGTTCTTGGCGGGAGGGCGAAGCAGTATTTT.

This clonotype was seen more than once but under ten times. V usage is TRBV29-1 and J usage is TRBJ1-2; D is uncertain. The V end was cut by 1 base, the J end by 1 base, with 7 bases between. CDR1 SQVTM and CDR2 ANQGSEA come from the germline V gene. The CDR3 consists of 13 residues. DNA for the CDR3: TGCAGCGTTGAAGGGGCCGGTAACTATGGCTACACCTTC. Its protein product is CSVEGAGNYGYTF.

The chain joins TRBV29-1 to TRBJ1-4; 7 positions agree with TRBD1. J gave up 8 bases and V 2 bases, and 8 bases lay outside the gene matches. This CDR3 is built from 14 residues. Germline lookup yields CDR1 SQVTM and CDR2 ANQGSEA. The CDR3 bases are TGCAGCGTTGAACAGCAGGGGGAGAGGGAAAAACTGTTTTTT. Its protein is CSVEQQGEREKLFF.

The V and J genes are TRBV27 and TRBJ1-1, with D unclear. Trimming took off 5 bases at V and 0 bases at J, with 19 bases between the two ends. Germline V gives CDR1 MNHEY, CDR2 SMNVEV (reference sequence). The CDR3 contains 17 residues. The CDR3 DNA reads TGTGCCAGCAGTCCCCGACCACGGCAGCTGATGAACACTGAAGCTTTCTTT. The encoded protein is CASSPRPRQLMNTEAFF.

This clonotype was detected only a few times. The chain combines TRBV7-2 with TRBJ1-1; 7 positions match TRBD1. The ends lost 4 bases at V and 11 bases at J; junction bases unmatched: 19. The CDR3 is made up of 16 amino acids. CDR1 is SGHTA and CDR2 is FQGNSA in the germline V gene. The CDR3: CASSSTLPGQLFIAFF. The CDR3 DNA sequence: TGTGCCAGCAGCTCCACCCTGCCGGGACAGTTGTTCATCGCTTTCTTT.

V usage is TRBV20-1 and J usage is TRBJ2-7; TRBD1 or TRBD2 may be the D gene (5 bases each). Germline V gene sequence: CDR1 DFQATT, CDR2 SNEGSKA (reference sequence). The germline V and J ends were trimmed by 0 bases and 4 bases, with 16 bases remaining between them. This CDR3 region has 15 residues. CDR3 DNA sequence: TGCAGTGCTAGAGAATGCAGGGAGTTGCCGTACGAGCAGTACTTC. This translates into CSARECRELPYEQYF.